This T cell receptor (beta chain) was found in a study of T-cell reconstitution after alpha-beta-depleted transplantation in children. The germline V gene encodes CDR1 DFQATT and CDR2 SNEGSKA (reference sequence). V lost 4 bases, J lost 3 bases, and 6 bases lay in between. This CDR3 is built from 11 residues. The TCRbeta library was prepared with unique molecular identifiers. TCRdb itself ran the PCR reads through MiXCR, one entry per CDR3 protein. The data contain some 600,000 distinct CDR3 sequences, approximately 16% of them seen just once; the ten biggest clones take up 1.1%. In its sample, this clonotype was seen many times.

The specimen was PBMCs from the stem cell graft donor, collected from the stem cell graft. The clonotype was recovered from a human donor who donated a stem cell graft to a child with acute myeloid leukemia. J is TRBJ1-1 and V is TRBV20-1, with a weak D call TRBD1 (6 bases). CDR3 in amino acids: CSATGDTEAFF. The CDR3 DNA reads TGCAGTGCTACAGGGGACACTGAAGCTTTCTTT.